The sequence of this T cell receptor (beta chain) was determined in a study of blood T cells in healthy people across ages. Findings and limits, study-wide: While age rose, TCR beta diversity per million T cells dropped in a roughly linear way.

Combining a sample-barcoded 5' primer with a J-beta primer mix, a second PCR ran for roughly 7 to 12 cycles. All samples yielded 2.5 million or more CDR3-containing paired-end reads. TCRdb passed the 5' RACE reads through MiXCR, listing each CDR3 protein once. The sample lists about 830,000 distinct CDR3 sequences, around 68% occurring once. The CDR3 extends over 16 amino acids. V lost 5 bases, J lost 0 bases, and 4 bases stayed unmatched. CDR1 and CDR2 (germline): DFQATT, SNEGSKA (reference sequence). A few counts support this clonotype. Antigen: not known. The chain recombines TRBV20-1 with TRBJ2-4; TRBD2 matches at 13 bases. The sequencing sample was made of blood. The origin of this receptor is a man aged 25 to 40 in good health. The CDR3 sequence: CSASGLAGIAKNIQYF. The CDR3 DNA reads TGCAGTGCTTCGGGACTAGCGGGGATAGCCAAAAACATTCAGTACTTC.